The present TCR beta chain was sequenced within a study of blood T cell repertoires in COVID-19. Study-level background: The United States, Italy and Spain provided the acute and convalescent COVID-19 samples.

This CDR3 is built from 15 residues. In germline, CDR1 is LGHNA, CDR2 YSLEER. V dropped 1 base and J dropped 5; count of bases not matched to a gene: 6. The repertoire was sequenced with immunoSEQ multiplex PCR; TCRdb's copy has only in-frame clones and lacks some. In the table there are 230,000 or so clones, 75% to 90% of which are singletons. Sequenced: peripheral blood. This TCR derives from a woman in her thirties or forties who had recovered from COVID-19. The genes are TRBV4-3 and TRBJ1-1, with 8 positions matching TRBD1. The CDR3 region is CASSQGGQGGTEAFF. In DNA, the CDR3 is TGCGCCAGCAGCCAAGGTGGACAGGGTGGGACTGAAGCTTTCTTT.